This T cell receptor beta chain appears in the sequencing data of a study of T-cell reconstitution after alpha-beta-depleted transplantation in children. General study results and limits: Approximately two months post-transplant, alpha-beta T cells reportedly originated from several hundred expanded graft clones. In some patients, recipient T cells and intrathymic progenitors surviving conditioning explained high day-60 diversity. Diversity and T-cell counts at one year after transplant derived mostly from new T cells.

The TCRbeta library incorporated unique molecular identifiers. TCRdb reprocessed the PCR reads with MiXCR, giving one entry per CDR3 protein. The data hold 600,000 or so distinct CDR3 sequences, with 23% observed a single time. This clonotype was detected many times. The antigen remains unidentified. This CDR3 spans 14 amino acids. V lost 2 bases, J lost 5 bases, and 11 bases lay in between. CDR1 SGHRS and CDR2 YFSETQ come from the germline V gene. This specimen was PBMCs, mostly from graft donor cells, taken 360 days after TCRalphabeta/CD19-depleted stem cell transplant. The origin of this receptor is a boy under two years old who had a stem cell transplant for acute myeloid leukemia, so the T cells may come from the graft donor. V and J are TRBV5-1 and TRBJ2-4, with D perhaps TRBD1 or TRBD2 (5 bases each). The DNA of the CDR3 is TGCGCCAGCAGCTTTCAGGGACCTGAAAACATTCAGTACTTC. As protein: CASSFQGPENIQYF.